Listed below are T cell receptor beta chains from one sample, sequenced in a study of blood T cell repertoires in COVID-19. TCRdb's table, derived via immunoSEQ multiplex PCR, lists solely in-frame clones and lacks some. The table lists approximately 110,000 clones, more than 70% of them singletons. Material for sequencing was peripheral blood. These receptors came from a woman over 75 with COVID-19, enrolled during active disease. The CDR3 runs from the conserved cysteine through the conserved F or W. A D gene is named only where the DNA matches it firmly. Not every row has a clone size; where given, it reads once, few, many or a size class.

D gene	J gene	clone size	V gene	CDR3 DNA	CDR3 protein
TRBD2	TRBJ2-2	-	TRBV9	TGTGCCAGCAGCCCAAAACTAGCGGGAGAAGTCGGGGAGCTGTTTTTT	CASSPKLAGEVGELFF
TRBD2	TRBJ2-1	once	TRBV13	TGTGCCAGCAGCTTATATGCCGATGGACTAGAGGCAAGGATCGACAATGAGCAGTTCTTC	CASSLYADGLEARIDNEQFF
-	TRBJ2-7	-	TRBV7-2	TGTGCCAGCAGCTTAGCCAACAACTACGAGCAGTACTTC	CASSLANNYEQYF
TRBD1	TRBJ2-2	-	TRBV6-6	TGTGCCAGCACCGGTACAGGGGGCGTCACCGGGGAGCTGTTTTTT	CASTGTGGVTGELFF
-	TRBJ1-2	-	TRBV28	TGTGCCAGCAGACAGACTAACTATGGCTACACCTTC	CASRQTNYGYTF
-	TRBJ2-3	-	TRBV9	TGTGCCAGCAGCGCGGAAGCAGGGGTGACAGATACGCAGTATTTT	CASSAEAGVTDTQYF
-	TRBJ2-1	-	TRBV5-4	TGTGCCAGCAGCCTACTGACTAGATCCTACGACAATGAGCAGTTCTTC	CASSLLTRSYDNEQFF
TRBD2	TRBJ2-1	-	TRBV11-3	TGTGCCAGCAGCGAGATCGGGACTAACCCGACGAATGAGCAGTTCTTC	CASSEIGTNPTNEQFF
TRBD2	TRBJ2-3	-	TRBV7-2	TGTGCCAGCAGCCCTGGGACTAGCGGGACGACAGATACGCAGTATTTT	CASSPGTSGTTDTQYF
-	TRBJ1-1	-	TRBV19	TGTGCCAGTAGTATCACTTACACTGAAGCTTTCTTT	CASSITYTEAFF
TRBD1	TRBJ2-7	once	TRBV3-1/TRBV3-2	TGTGCCAGCAGCCAGTCCGACAGGGTGATCCCGGACGAGCAGTACTTC	CASSQSDRVIPDEQYF
-	TRBJ1-1	-	TRBV28	TGTGCCAGCACCAGGGGCACTGAAGCTTTCTTT	CASTRGTEAFF
-	TRBJ1-5	few	TRBV7-2	TGTGCCAGCAGCTTATATGGCAGGGAAAGCAATCAGCCCCAGCATTTT	CASSLYGRESNQPQHF
TRBD2	TRBJ2-7	-	TRBV6-6	TGTGCCAGCGTCGCTAGCGGCGCCTACGAGCAGTACTTC	CASVASGAYEQYF
TRBD2	TRBJ2-3	-	TRBV3-1/TRBV3-2	TGTGCCAGCAGCCAAGCCGGACTAGGAAACACAGATACGCAGTATTTT	CASSQAGLGNTDTQYF
-	TRBJ2-2	-	TRBV9	TGTGCCAGCAGCGTAGTTCCGGAGCCGAACACCGGGGAGCTGTTTTTT	CASSVVPEPNTGELFF
-	TRBJ1-1	-	TRBV29-1	TGCAGCGTTCCTGAGGCTTCAATGAACACTGAAGCTTTCTTT	CSVPEASMNTEAFF
TRBD1	TRBJ2-7	-	TRBV2	TGTGCCAGCAGGCCTCCGGGACAGGGGACCTACGAGCAGTACTTC	CASRPPGQGTYEQYF
-	TRBJ2-7	-	TRBV3-1/TRBV3-2	TGTGCCAGCAGCCAGCTATCCGACGAGCAGTACTTC	CASSQLSDEQYF
-	TRBJ1-5	-	TRBV27	TGTGCCAGCAGTTTACGCAGGGATGGCAATCAGCCCCAGCATTTT	CASSLRRDGNQPQHF
TRBD2	TRBJ2-7	-	TRBV10-1	TGCGCCAGCAGGCCCGGGACTAGCGGGAGGGCGGAGTACGAGCAGTACTTC	CASRPGTSGRAEYEQYF
-	TRBJ2-5	once	TRBV7-2	TGTGCCAGCAGCTTAAGTCCCGTACTCCCCCAAGAGACCCAGTACTTC	CASSLSPVLPQETQYF
TRBD2	TRBJ2-7	-	TRBV7-7	TGTGCCAGCAGCTTAGAGGAGACTAGCGGGAGCTCCTACGAGCAGTACTTC	CASSLEETSGSSYEQYF
-	TRBJ2-7	-	TRBV6-2/TRBV6-3	TGTGCCAGCAGTAACCGGGACTCTGCCTACGAGCAGTACTTC	CASSNRDSAYEQYF
-	TRBJ1-5	few	TRBV2	TGTGCCAGCAGGCCCGGGGGAAATAGCAATCAGCCCCAGCATTTT	CASRPGGNSNQPQHF
TRBD1	TRBJ2-7	-	TRBV7-6	TGTGCCAGCAGCTTAGGGGACAGGGGGAACGAGCAGTACTTC	CASSLGDRGNEQYF